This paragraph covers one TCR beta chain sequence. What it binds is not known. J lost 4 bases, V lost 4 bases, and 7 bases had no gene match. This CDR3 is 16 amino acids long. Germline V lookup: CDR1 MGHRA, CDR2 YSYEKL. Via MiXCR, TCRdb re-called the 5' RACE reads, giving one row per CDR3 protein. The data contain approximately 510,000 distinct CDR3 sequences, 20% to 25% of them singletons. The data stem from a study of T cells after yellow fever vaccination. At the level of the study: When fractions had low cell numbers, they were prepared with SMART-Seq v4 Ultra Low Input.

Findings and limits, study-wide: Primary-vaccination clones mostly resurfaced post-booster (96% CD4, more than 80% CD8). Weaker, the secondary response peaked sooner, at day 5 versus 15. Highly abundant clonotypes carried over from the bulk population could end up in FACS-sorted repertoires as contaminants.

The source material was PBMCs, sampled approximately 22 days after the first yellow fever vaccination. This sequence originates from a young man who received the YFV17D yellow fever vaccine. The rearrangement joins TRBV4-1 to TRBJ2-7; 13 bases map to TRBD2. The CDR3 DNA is TGCGCCAGCAGCCCGGGACTAGCGGGGACCTTTTACGAGCAGTACTTC. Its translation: CASSPGLAGTFYEQYF.